This TCR beta chain was profiled in a study of blood T cell repertoires in COVID-19. Germline V CDR1 and CDR2: SGDLS, YYNGEE. Between the trimmed V and J ends, which lost 0 bases and 2 bases, there was a span of 14 bases. The CDR3 is 16 amino acids. Sequenced by immunoSEQ multiplex PCR; TCRdb stores in-frame clones only, minus some. This table holds roughly 100,000 clones, 85% to 90% found once. Source material: peripheral blood. The clonotype was recovered from a man aged 50-60 years with acute or convalescent COVID-19. The V call is TRBV9, the J call TRBJ2-5; weak D call: TRBD2 (7 bases). The CDR3 here is CASSVAGGAAQETQYF. The CDR3 bases are TGTGCCAGCAGCGTAGCTGGGGGGGCCGCACAAGAGACCCAGTACTTC.